This T cell receptor beta chain came from a study of T cell changes during pregnancy in multiple sclerosis. The CDR3 extends over 17 amino acids. The J segment lost 1 base and the V segment lost 2 bases, leaving 6 bases of the junction unmatched. Germline assignment: CDR1 SGHAT and CDR2 FQNNGV. Clones were sequenced by immunoSEQ multiplex PCR, and TCRdb holds only the in-frame ones, with some missing. This table holds about 120,000 clones, about 94% found once. V and J are TRBV11-2 and TRBJ2-1, with 9 bases fitting TRBD2. The starting material was peripheral blood, obtained in the third trimester of pregnancy. The receptor's source is a female donor with multiple sclerosis, enrolled in a pregnancy study. CDR3 residues: CASSLYLAGRSYNEQFF. As DNA, the CDR3 is TGTGCCAGCAGCTTATATCTAGCGGGGAGGTCCTACAATGAGCAGTTCTTC.